This T cell receptor (beta chain) was obtained from a study of graft-versus-host responses after intestinal transplantation. With respect to this clone: What it recognizes is unknown.

Study conclusions and caveats: Across patients carrying graft-donor T cell macrochimerism, allografts held high graft-versus-host to host-versus-graft clonal ratios. Circulating GvH clone levels at their peak were associated with HvG declines (early post-transplant).

The table came from immunoSEQ multiplex PCR; TCRdb's copy has only in-frame clones and leaves some out. This sample has 23,000 or so clones; more than 85% occur once, and the top ten carry approximately 0.53%. From germline, CDR1 is PRHDT and CDR2 FYEKMQ (reference sequence). CDR3 length equals 15 residues. V lost 1 base, J lost 5 bases, and 14 bases lay in between. This TCR derives from a human patient who received an intestinal transplant, so some T cells may come from the graft donor. Sequencing used PBMCs, obtained 18 days after transplant. The chain links TRBV13 to TRBJ1-1; D gene uncertain. The CDR3 region has the DNA TGTGCCAGCAGCTTAGCCCTGTTTGGGGTGACTGAAGCTTTCTTT. Amino acid sequence: CASSLALFGVTEAFF.